In its sample, the clone carrying this T cell receptor (beta chain) was seen many times. What it binds is not known. Transcripts of RNA were the source for amplifying TCR beta CDR3 regions. RT-PCR in the first round used HTBI primers; a second-round multiplex PCR followed. TCRdb called the multiplex PCR reads again in MiXCR, with one record for every CDR3 protein. The sample holds 300,000 to 450,000 distinct CDR3 sequences, approximately 18% seen once. The entry originates in a study of Graves' ophthalmopathy and Graves' hyperthyroidism. Study-wide context: At the time of initial diagnosis and before any treatment, peripheral blood was collected.

Germline V lookup: CDR1 SGHRS, CDR2 YFSETQ. The CDR3 covers 13 residues. Trimming took off 8 bases at V and 0 bases at J, with 11 bases between the two ends. Broader study findings: Progression of ophthalmopathy was predicted by the model with about 68% sensitivity and under 75% specificity.

J is TRBJ2-5 and V is TRBV5-1; D might be TRBD2 (5 bases). Material for sequencing was peripheral blood. The TCR originated in an adult woman with stable Graves' hyperthyroidism. Here the CDR3 DNA reads TGCGCCAGTACCCCCGGGAACCAAGAGACCCAGTACTTC. This gives the protein CASTPGNQETQYF.